Listed below are T cell receptor beta chains from one sample, sequenced in a study of CD8 T cells in ankylosing spondylitis. TCRdb ran MiXCR on the 5' RACE reads and lists one entry per CDR3 protein. The sample consists of about 160,000 distinct CDR3 sequences, approximately 20% of them appearing once. The source material was blood, either unsorted or a sorted T cell fraction (not recorded which). These receptor sequences come from a male donor with ankylosing spondylitis or in good health (not recorded which). Each CDR3 is given with its conserved first and last residue. D genes are given only for firm matches. Expanded clones get a size class; other rows say once, few or many, or leave the size out.

d_call	j_call	clone_size	v_call	cdr3_aa	cdr3_nt
TRBD2	TRBJ2-1	many	TRBV5-1	CASSFSGLADNEQFF	TGCGCCAGCAGCTTTTCGGGACTAGCGGACAATGAGCAGTTCTTC
NA	TRBJ2-5	many	TRBV27	CASSPKGHSRETGTQYF	TGTGCCAGCAGTCCAAAAGGACATTCAAGAGAAACCGGGACCCAGTACTTC
NA	TRBJ2-3	many	TRBV20-1	CSARDNTDTQYF	TGCAGTGCTCGGGACAACACAGATACGCAGTATTTT
NA	TRBJ2-1	few	TRBV30	CAWLSRPLGSSYNEQFF	TGTGCCTGGCTCTCTCGGCCCTTAGGAAGCTCCTACAATGAGCAGTTCTTC
TRBD2	TRBJ2-5	many	TRBV5-5	CASSLGLARRETQYF	TGTGCCAGCAGCCTCGGACTAGCACGGAGGGAGACCCAGTACTTC
NA	TRBJ1-4	few	TRBV20-1	CSATDGLGEKLFF	TGCAGTGCTACCGACGGGTTAGGGGAAAAACTGTTTTTT
TRBD2	TRBJ2-7	few	TRBV6-1	CASRRLAGGAYEQYF	TGTGCCAGCAGGAGACTAGCGGGAGGTGCCTACGAGCAGTACTTC
NA	TRBJ2-2	many	TRBV24-1	CATSGSLTNTGELFF	TGTGCCACCAGTGGTAGCCTCACGAACACCGGGGAGCTGTTTTTT
NA	TRBJ2-2	few	TRBV5-1	CASSKTQNTGELFF	TGCGCCAGCAGCAAGACTCAGAACACCGGGGAGCTGTTTTTT
TRBD1	TRBJ1-1	NA	TRBV6-1	CASSWTGAGAEAFF	TGTGCCAGCAGCTGGACAGGGGCTGGGGCTGAAGCTTTCTTT
NA	TRBJ1-1	NA	TRBV6-1	CASTRSWDTEAFF	TGTGCCAGCACACGCAGTTGGGACACTGAAGCTTTCTTT
TRBD2	TRBJ2-3	many	TRBV5-1	CASSLVLAGGTDTQYF	TGCGCCAGCAGCTTGGTACTAGCGGGTGGCACAGATACGCAGTATTTT
TRBD2	TRBJ2-1	many	TRBV12-3/TRBV12-4	CASSLISGAYNEQFF	TGTGCCAGCAGTTTAATAAGCGGGGCTTACAATGAGCAGTTCTTC